The rows below give T cell receptor beta chains drawn from one sample of a study of T cells in Graves' hyperthyroidism and ophthalmopathy. In TCRdb, the multiplex PCR reads were re-called with MiXCR into one record per CDR3 protein. The data show hundreds of thousands of distinct CDR3 sequences, approximately 18% seen once. The specimen was blood. The receptor source for this set is a woman in her fifties or sixties with Graves' hyperthyroidism that later progressed to Graves' ophthalmopathy. Both conserved end residues are part of each CDR3. D genes are given only for firm matches. Size values are once, few and many counts, or a class for expanded clones, and some rows have none.

D: TRBD1
J: TRBJ1-2
length: 14
V: TRBV29-1
size: many
CDR3: CSAGDRGANYGYTF
DNA: TGCAGCGCAGGGGACAGGGGAGCTAACTATGGCTACACCTTC

D: -
J: TRBJ2-1
length: 15
V: TRBV20-1
size: few
CDR3: CSAQFGIFYYNEQFF
DNA: TGCAGTGCTCAGTTCGGTATTTTTTATTACAATGAGCAGTTCTTC

D: TRBD1
J: TRBJ1-1
length: 16
V: TRBV12-3/TRBV12-4
size: -
CDR3: CASSPGDRGQNTEAFF
DNA: TGTGCCAGCAGTCCCGGGGACAGGGGCCAGAACACTGAAGCTTTCTTT

D: -
J: TRBJ2-7
length: 13
V: TRBV30
size: many
CDR3: CAWKGGRSYEQYF
DNA: TGTGCCTGGAAAGGCGGGCGCTCCTACGAGCAGTACTTC

D: -
J: TRBJ1-2
length: 16
V: TRBV6-1
size: -
CDR3: CASSTPRDALPYGYTF
DNA: TGTGCCAGCAGTACTCCCCGGGACGCCCTCCCCTATGGCTACACCTTC

D: -
J: TRBJ2-5
length: 16
V: TRBV6-5
size: -
CDR3: CASSYSQRGGEETQYF
DNA: TGTGCCAGCAGTTACTCGCAGAGGGGGGGGGAAGAGACCCAGTACTTC

D: -
J: TRBJ2-7
length: 12
V: TRBV11-2
size: many
CDR3: CASSPRVYEQYF
DNA: TGTGCCAGCAGCCCCAGGGTTTACGAGCAGTACTTC

D: -
J: TRBJ2-7
length: 14
V: TRBV5-1
size: many
CDR3: CASSLGFGSYEQYF
DNA: TGCGCCAGCAGCTTGGGATTCGGCTCCTACGAGCAGTACTTC

D: TRBD2
J: TRBJ2-7
length: 15
V: TRBV6-1
size: many
CDR3: CASRQLAGEAYEQYF
DNA: TGTGCCAGCAGGCAACTAGCGGGGGAGGCCTACGAGCAGTACTTC

D: -
J: TRBJ2-1
length: 16
V: TRBV6-1
size: -
CDR3: CASSGGRVSSYNEQFF
DNA: TGTGCCAGCAGTGGTGGGCGCGTAAGCTCCTACAATGAGCAGTTCTTC

D: -
J: TRBJ2-7
length: 15
V: TRBV7-9
size: few
CDR3: CASSQWGTGTYEQYF
DNA: TGTGCCAGCAGCCAGTGGGGAACGGGGACCTACGAGCAGTACTTC

D: -
J: TRBJ2-7
length: 13
V: TRBV18
size: -
CDR3: CASSATRDHEQYF
DNA: TGTGCCAGCTCAGCAACTAGGGACCACGAGCAGTACTTC

D: TRBD2
J: TRBJ2-2
length: 15
V: TRBV20-1
size: many
CDR3: CSARVFGGDTGELFF
DNA: TGCAGTGCTAGGGTATTCGGGGGGGACACCGGGGAGCTGTTTTTT

D: -
J: TRBJ1-4
length: 14
V: TRBV12-3/TRBV12-4
size: few
CDR3: CASSLTGEREKLFF
DNA: TGTGCCAGCAGTTTAACCGGGGAGCGTGAAAAACTGTTTTTT

D: -
J: TRBJ2-7
length: 14
V: TRBV6-2/TRBV6-3
size: -
CDR3: CASTHTSSSYEQYF
DNA: TGTGCCAGCACCCACACGTCGAGCTCCTACGAGCAGTACTTC

D: -
J: TRBJ2-7
length: 14
V: TRBV14
size: many
CDR3: CASSQGNRAYEQYF
DNA: TGTGCCAGCAGCCAAGGAAACAGGGCCTACGAGCAGTACTTC

D: -
J: TRBJ2-5
length: 13
V: TRBV30
size: many
CDR3: CAWSGRLSETQYF
DNA: TGTGCCTGGAGTGGACGTCTGTCAGAGACCCAGTACTTC

D: -
J: TRBJ1-1
length: 13
V: TRBV4-1
size: few
CDR3: CASSQVLQAEAFF
DNA: TGCGCCAGCAGCCAAGTTCTCCAGGCTGAAGCTTTCTTT

D: -
J: TRBJ2-5
length: 14
V: TRBV15
size: -
CDR3: CATSRAGTQETQYF
DNA: TGTGCCACCAGCAGAGCCGGGACCCAAGAGACCCAGTACTTC

D: -
J: TRBJ2-3
length: 17
V: TRBV6-8
size: -
CDR3: CASSYTNLRQTTDTQYF
DNA: TGTGCCAGCAGTTACACCAATTTAAGACAGACCACAGATACGCAGTATTTT

D: -
J: TRBJ1-2
length: 14
V: TRBV30
size: many
CDR3: CAWSGDGTNYGYTF
DNA: TGTGCCTGGAGCGGTGACGGAACTAACTATGGCTACACCTTC

D: -
J: TRBJ2-1
length: 15
V: TRBV18
size: many
CDR3: CASSPGVITYNEQFF
DNA: TGTGCCAGCTCACCGGGGGTAATAACTTACAATGAGCAGTTCTTC

D: -
J: TRBJ2-7
length: 15
V: TRBV15
size: -
CDR3: CATSRDTLGGYEQYF
DNA: TGTGCCACCAGCAGAGATACCCTAGGTGGGTACGAGCAGTACTTC

D: TRBD1
J: TRBJ2-7
length: 14
V: TRBV2
size: many
CDR3: CASPAGTGEGKQYF
DNA: TGTGCCAGTCCGGCCGGGACAGGGGAAGGCAAGCAGTACTTC

D: -
J: TRBJ2-7
length: 12
V: TRBV11-2
size: few
CDR3: CATCRQPYEQYF
DNA: TGTGCTACCTGCCGGCAGCCCTACGAGCAGTACTTC

D: TRBD2
J: TRBJ2-1
length: 17
V: TRBV10-3
size: few
CDR3: CAISVSNTSGFHNEQFF
DNA: TGTGCCATCAGTGTTTCCAATACTAGCGGGTTCCACAATGAGCAGTTCTTC

D: TRBD1
J: TRBJ2-5
length: 15
V: TRBV5-1
size: once
CDR3: CASSTRTGGLETQYF
DNA: TGCGCCAGCAGCACCAGGACAGGGGGTCTCGAGACCCAGTACTTC

D: -
J: TRBJ1-2
length: 14
V: TRBV19
size: few
CDR3: CASSIGKRENGYTF
DNA: TGTGCCAGTAGTATCGGGAAGAGGGAAAATGGCTACACCTTC

D: -
J: TRBJ2-3
length: 18
V: TRBV7-3
size: many
CDR3: CASSSTVGVPFGKDTQYF
DNA: TGTGCCAGCAGCTCCACCGTGGGGGTTCCGTTCGGGAAGGATACGCAGTATTTT

D: -
J: TRBJ1-5
length: 13
V: TRBV19
size: -
CDR3: CATEGALNQPQHF
DNA: TGTGCCACCGAAGGGGCGCTCAATCAGCCCCAGCATTTT